This T cell receptor (beta chain) was sequenced during a study of T cell responses to AZD1222 COVID-19 vaccine. Study-level findings and limits: It should be noted that donors were predominantly white British and more often female, and clonal diversity was possibly underestimated. Spike was spanned by vaccine-associated CD4 TCRs, which were dominant at 160-218 and 743-854. The peak T cell response came first, and repertoires were sampled only after it.

Note on this clone: Antigen unknown.

Germline V gives CDR1 SGHVS, CDR2 FNYEAQ. The CDR3 is 15 amino acids. V was shortened by 6 bases and J by 1 base, with 15 bases between the two germline ends. The method was immunoSEQ multiplex PCR; TCRdb's version includes in-frame clones alone and lacks a portion of them. The table lists 95,000 to 100,000 clones, 88% of them singletons. Some second doses came at about 4 weeks and others at about 12 weeks; these were pooled. This material consisted of peripheral blood, taken 28 days after the second AZD1222 dose. The source is an adult who received the AZD1222 COVID-19 vaccine. The V call is TRBV7-6, the J call TRBJ2-5; TRBD1 is a possible D gene (6 bases). This chain's CDR3 is CASRPSTGSQETQYF. The DNA for the CDR3 is TGTGCCAGCAGACCGAGCACAGGGTCCCAAGAGACCCAGTACTTC. Variable domain in full (rest from reference TRBV7-6 and TRBJ2-5): GAGVSQSPRYKVTKRGQDVALRCDPISGHVSLYWYRQALGQGPEFLTYFNYEAQQDKSGLPNDRFSAERPEGSISTLTIQRTEQRDSAMYRCASRPSTGSQETQYFGPGTRLLVL.